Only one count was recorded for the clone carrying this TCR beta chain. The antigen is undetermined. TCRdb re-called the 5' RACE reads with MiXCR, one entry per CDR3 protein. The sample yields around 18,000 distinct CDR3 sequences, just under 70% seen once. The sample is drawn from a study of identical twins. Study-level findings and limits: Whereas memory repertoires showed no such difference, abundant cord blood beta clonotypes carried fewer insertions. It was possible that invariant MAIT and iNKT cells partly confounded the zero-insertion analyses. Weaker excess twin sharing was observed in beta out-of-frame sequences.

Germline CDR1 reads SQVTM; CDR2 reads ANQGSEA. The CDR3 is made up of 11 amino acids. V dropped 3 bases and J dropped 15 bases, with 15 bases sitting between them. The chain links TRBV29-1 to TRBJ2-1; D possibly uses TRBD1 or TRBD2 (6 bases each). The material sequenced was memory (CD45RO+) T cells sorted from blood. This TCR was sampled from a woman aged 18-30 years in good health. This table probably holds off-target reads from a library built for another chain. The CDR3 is CSVEGGGTTFF. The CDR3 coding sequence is TGCAGCGTTGAGGGGGGCGGGACGACGTTCTTC.